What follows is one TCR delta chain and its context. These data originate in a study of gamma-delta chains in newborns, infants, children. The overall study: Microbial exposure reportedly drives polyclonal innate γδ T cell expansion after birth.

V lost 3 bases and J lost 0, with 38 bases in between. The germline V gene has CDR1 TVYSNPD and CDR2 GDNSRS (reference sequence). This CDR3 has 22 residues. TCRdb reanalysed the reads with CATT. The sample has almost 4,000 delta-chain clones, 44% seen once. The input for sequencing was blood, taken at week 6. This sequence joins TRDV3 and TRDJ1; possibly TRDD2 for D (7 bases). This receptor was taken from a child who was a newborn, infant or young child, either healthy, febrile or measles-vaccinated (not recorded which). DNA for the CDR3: TGTGCCTTCTTTCCTACCCCCCGTGGGTGGGGGTCCCTCTTCGATCACACCGATAAACTCATCTTT. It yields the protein CAFFPTPRGWGSLFDHTDKLIF.